One and the same sample provided the 27 T cell receptor beta chains below, sequenced in a study of long-term antiretroviral therapy in people with HIV. The libraries were made with immunoSEQ v3.0 at survey level. This table comes from immunoSEQ multiplex PCR, and its TCRdb copy is limited to in-frame clones, with some not included. The data show tens of thousands of clones, around four fifths seen once. The sample consisted of unsorted PBMCs, taken 1.6 years after starting antiretroviral therapy. These receptors all stem from a man aged 40-55 years with HIV.

The chain employs TRBV18 and TRBJ1-5; D unresolved. The ends were cut back, 6 bases at V and 7 bases at J, with 13 bases in the middle. CDR3 length: 13 residues. Germline V gene lookup returns CDR1 KGHSH and CDR2 LQKENI. The CDR3 DNA follows: TGTGCCAGCTCCCGGGGAAGACGCCAGCCCCAGCATTTT. Encoded protein: CASSRGRRQPQHF.

J is TRBJ1-5 and V is TRBV28; a possible D gene is TRBD1 (6 bases). With 7 bases removed from V and 0 bases from J, the gap between germline ends came to 13 bases. Germline CDR1 MDHEN, CDR2 SYDVKM. The CDR3 spans 15 residues. The CDR3 nucleotides read TGTGCCAGCACCCTCGGGACACCTAGCAATCAGCCCCAGCATTTT. Residues: CASTLGTPSNQPQHF.

V and J are TRBV18 and TRBJ1-3; D unclear. The length of the CDR3 is 14 residues. Germline V gene lookup returns CDR1 KGHSH and CDR2 LQKENI. Trimming took off 3 bases at V and 2 bases at J, with 8 bases between the two ends. The CDR3 bases are TGTGCCAGCTCACCCGCGACGACTGGAAACACCATATATTTT. Its translation is CASSPATTGNTIYF.

This chain connects TRBV2 to TRBJ1-4; D is ambiguous. The length of the CDR3 is 16 residues. CDR1 SNHLY and CDR2 FYNNEI come from the germline V gene. V shed 5 bases and J shed 2 bases, with 15 bases lying between them. The CDR3 reads CASSLHRPRTNEKLFF. The CDR3, as DNA: TGTGCCAGCAGTCTCCACCGGCCGAGGACTAATGAAAAACTGTTTTTT.

The rearrangement links TRBV4-1 to TRBJ2-5, with 7 bases fitting TRBD1. J was trimmed by 2 bases and V by 4 bases; bases with no gene match: 4. The CDR3 spans 14 residues. Germline V CDR1 and CDR2: MGHRA, YSYEKL. CDR3 nucleotide sequence: TGCGCCAGCAGCCGAACGACAGGGCAAGAGACCCAGTACTTC. Protein product: CASSRTTGQETQYF.

V usage is TRBV14 and J usage is TRBJ1-1; D uncertain. The CDR3 has 13 amino acids. Germline V gene data show CDR1 as SGHDN and CDR2 as FVKESK. The ends were cut back, 0 bases at V and 5 bases at J, with 7 bases in the middle. The CDR3 DNA is TGTGCCAGCAGCCAAGAACGGTGGACTGAAGCTTTCTTT. It encodes CASSQERWTEAFF.

The V gene is TRBV10-3, the J gene TRBJ1-3; tentative D call: TRBD1 (6 bases). The CDR3 runs to 16 residues. The germline gives CDR1 ENHRY, CDR2 SYGVKD. With 6 bases removed from V and 0 bases from J, the gap between germline ends came to 15 bases. CDR3: CAISDGQPFSGNTIYF. The CDR3 bases are TGTGCCATCAGCGACGGACAGCCGTTCTCTGGAAACACCATATATTTT.

CDR3 amino acids: CASSHQIDGRPYEQYF. CDR3 DNA: TGCGCCAGCAGCCATCAGATAGACGGGCGTCCCTACGAGCAGTACTTC. J is TRBJ2-7 and V is TRBV4-1; D is unresolved. Trimming removed 3 bases at V and 2 bases at J, with 17 bases between. Looked up from germline, CDR1 is MGHRA and CDR2 is YSYEKL. The CDR3 length is 16 residues.

V usage is TRBV5-1 and J usage is TRBJ2-5, with 9 bases fitting TRBD2. Trimming took 2 bases from V and 4 from J; bases not matched to a gene: 15. The CDR3 extends over 18 amino acids. Germline loops: CDR1 SGHRS, CDR2 YFSETQ. The CDR3 DNA reads TGCGCCAGCAGCTTTGGGACTATTGCGGGAGGGCCGGGAGAGACCCAGTACTTC. Translation gives CASSFGTIAGGPGETQYF.

CDR3 sequence: CASSSLRSQQYF. The CDR3 DNA reads TGTGCCAGCAGTTCCCTCAGGTCCCAGCAGTACTTC. J is TRBJ2-7 and V is TRBV27; D gene uncertain. The CDR3 has 12 residues. Trimming pared 4 bases from V and 8 bases from J, leaving 12 bases between. Germline assignment: CDR1 MNHEY and CDR2 SMNVEV (reference sequence).

The chain's CDR3 is CASSVTSFSAYEQYF. The DNA of the CDR3 is TGTGCCAGTAGTGTGACTAGTTTTTCGGCCTACGAGCAGTACTTC. The gene calls are TRBV19 and TRBJ2-7, with D possibly matching TRBD2 (6 bases). Trimming removed 5 bases at V and 2 bases at J, with 16 bases between. CDR1 and CDR2 (germline): LNHDA, SQIVND (reference sequence). This CDR3 contains 15 residues.

The CDR3 DNA is TGTGCCAGCAGCTTGGGACAGATGAACACTGAAGCTTTCTTT. Amino acid sequence: CASSLGQMNTEAFF. V and J are TRBV5-4 and TRBJ1-1; a possible D gene is TRBD1 (5 bases). The V end was cut by 0 bases, the J end by 0 bases, with 6 bases between. The germline V gene encodes CDR1 SGHNT and CDR2 YYREEE (reference sequence). The CDR3 spans 14 residues.

The V and J genes are TRBV5-1 and TRBJ2-5; D not resolved. Germline loops: CDR1 SGHRS, CDR2 YFSETQ. There are 14 residues in the CDR3. Between the trimmed V and J ends, which lost 0 bases and 2 bases, there was a span of 8 bases. The CDR3: CASSLEKGQETQYF. CDR3 DNA sequence: TGCGCCAGCAGCTTGGAGAAAGGACAAGAGACCCAGTACTTC.

The J gene is TRBJ1-1, the V gene TRBV10-3; 8 bases fit TRBD1. V dropped 6 bases and J dropped 1; count of bases not matched to a gene: 1. The CDR3 has 13 amino acids. Germline assignment: CDR1 ENHRY and CDR2 SYGVKD. The CDR3 here is CAIRGQANTEAFF. The CDR3 bases are TGTGCCATCAGGGGACAGGCGAACACTGAAGCTTTCTTT.

The CDR3 nucleotides read TGCGCCAGCAGCCAGCTAGCGGGGGGTGTAGATACGCAGTATTTT. Encoded protein: CASSQLAGGVDTQYF. The rearrangement joins TRBV10-2 to TRBJ2-3; 11 nucleotides match TRBD2. From germline, CDR1 is WSHSY and CDR2 SAAADI. The CDR3 has 15 residues. V shed 6 bases and J 5 bases; nucleotides not matched to a gene: 7.

The V gene is TRBV9, the J gene TRBJ2-2, with 13 nucleotides matching TRBD2. V lost 3 bases to trimming and J lost 5 bases; unmatched junction nucleotides: 1. The CDR3 is made up of 15 amino acids. CDR1 is SGDLS and CDR2 is YYNGEE in the germline V gene. CDR3 amino acids: CASSGTSGSTGELFF. In DNA form, the CDR3 reads TGTGCCAGCAGCGGGACTAGCGGGAGTACCGGGGAGCTGTTTTTT. Together with reference TRBV9 and TRBJ2-2, the CDR3 gives the full variable domain: DSGVTQTPKHLITATGQRVTLRCSPRSGDLSVYWYQQSLDQGLQFLIQYYNGEERAKGNILERFSAQQFPDLHSELNLSSLELGDSALYFCASSGTSGSTGELFFGEGSRLTVL.

V and J are TRBV21-1 and TRBJ1-2. TRBV21-1 is flagged as a pseudogene. The CDR3 spans 16 residues. CDR3 in amino acids: CASSGRRGRLGYGYTF. Here the CDR3 DNA reads TGTGCCAGCAGCGGCCGCCGGGGGCGCTTAGGCTATGGCTACACCTTC.

The count of this clone is one. The rearrangement links TRBV18 to TRBJ2-3; no reliable D call. The CDR3 contains 13 residues. The germline V and J ends were trimmed by 2 bases and 2 bases, with 5 bases remaining between them. CDR1 and CDR2 from the germline V gene are KGHSH and LQKENI. The CDR3 loop reads CASSPRVTDTQYF. In nucleotides, the CDR3 is TGTGCCAGCTCACCAAGGGTCACAGATACGCAGTATTTT.

The chain couples TRBV30 to TRBJ2-3; 7 nucleotides match TRBD1. J gave up 1 base and V 5 bases, and 3 bases lay outside the gene matches. Germline CDR1 and CDR2: GTSNPN and SVGIG (reference sequence). This CDR3 is 13 amino acids long. This chain's CDR3 is CAWSTGRTDTQYF. CDR3 DNA sequence: TGTGCCTGGTCGACAGGGCGCACAGATACGCAGTATTTT.

This clone was observed a handful of times. This chain connects TRBV28 to TRBJ2-7; possibly TRBD2 for D (7 bases). This CDR3 has 13 amino acids. Germline V CDR1 and CDR2: MDHEN, SYDVKM. V gave up 8 bases and J gave up 3 bases, with 14 bases separating them. The CDR3 DNA is TGTGCCAGCTTAAGGGGAGGGGGCTACGAGCAGTACTTC. It specifies CASLRGGGYEQYF.

This sequence joins TRBV7-6 and TRBJ2-1, with D maybe TRBD2 (5 bases). Germline V gene lookup returns CDR1 SGHVS and CDR2 FNYEAQ. Trimming cost V 5 bases and J 8 bases, with 10 bases left between them. The CDR3 is 12 amino acids. The CDR3 reads CASSLVGDEQFF. CDR3 coding DNA: TGTGCCAGCAGCCTGGTGGGAGATGAGCAGTTCTTC.

This clone was seen a few times. The rearrangement links TRBV28 to TRBJ2-7, with 9 nucleotides matching TRBD2. Germline loops: CDR1 MDHEN, CDR2 SYDVKM. With 6 bases clipped from V and 7 bases from J, the junction kept 10 bases outside the gene matches. The CDR3 loop spans 14 amino acids. The CDR3 region is CASRTVAGVREQYF. The CDR3 region has the DNA TGTGCCAGCAGAACTGTAGCGGGAGTACGGGAGCAGTACTTC.

This clone has a single count. The chain employs TRBV6-1 and TRBJ2-2; weak D call: TRBD2 (5 bases). CDR3 length equals 14 residues. V was cut by 5 bases and J by 1 base, with 8 bases left in between. Germline V gene lookup returns CDR1 MNHNS and CDR2 SASEGT. This chain's CDR3 is CASSTGMNTGELFF. In nucleotides, the CDR3 is TGTGCCAGCAGTACGGGGATGAACACCGGGGAGCTGTTTTTT.

The chain couples TRBV15 to TRBJ2-5, with 10 bases that match TRBD1. The CDR3 extends over 16 amino acids. The V and J ends lost 3 bases and 1 base, in that order; junction bases with no gene match: 5. Germline loops: CDR1 LNHNV, CDR2 YYDKDF (reference sequence). The CDR3 reads CATSSFRQGAQETQYF. The CDR3 DNA sequence: TGTGCCACCAGCAGCTTCAGACAGGGGGCCCAAGAGACCCAGTACTTC.

This chain uses TRBV30 with TRBJ1-5; D is uncertain. Deletions cut 1 base from V and 1 base from J, with 8 bases between. Per the germline V gene, CDR1 is GTSNPN and CDR2 is SVGIG (reference sequence). This CDR3 is built from 14 residues. The chain's CDR3 is CAWSGGGSNQPQHF. CDR3 sequence (DNA): TGTGCCTGGAGTGGCGGCGGGAGCAATCAGCCCCAGCATTTT.

This clone appeared once. J is TRBJ2-2 and V is TRBV5-5; D might be TRBD2 (6 bases). The CDR3 length is 17 residues. The germline gives CDR1 SGHKS, CDR2 YYEKEE (reference sequence). Trimming stripped 0 bases from V and 4 bases from J, with 16 bases between. This CDR3 reads CASSLDGSHSSTGELFF. CDR3 DNA sequence: TGTGCCAGCAGCTTGGACGGGAGCCATTCAAGCACCGGGGAGCTGTTTTTT.

The chain couples TRBV7-2 to TRBJ1-2, with D tentatively TRBD1 (5 bases). Germline CDR1 is SGHTA and CDR2 is FQGNSA. V was clipped by 5 bases and J by 1 base, with 14 bases between them. This CDR3 comprises 15 residues. The chain's CDR3 is CASSPWDLFNYGYTF. The CDR3 bases are TGTGCCAGCAGCCCGTGGGACTTATTTAACTATGGCTACACCTTC.